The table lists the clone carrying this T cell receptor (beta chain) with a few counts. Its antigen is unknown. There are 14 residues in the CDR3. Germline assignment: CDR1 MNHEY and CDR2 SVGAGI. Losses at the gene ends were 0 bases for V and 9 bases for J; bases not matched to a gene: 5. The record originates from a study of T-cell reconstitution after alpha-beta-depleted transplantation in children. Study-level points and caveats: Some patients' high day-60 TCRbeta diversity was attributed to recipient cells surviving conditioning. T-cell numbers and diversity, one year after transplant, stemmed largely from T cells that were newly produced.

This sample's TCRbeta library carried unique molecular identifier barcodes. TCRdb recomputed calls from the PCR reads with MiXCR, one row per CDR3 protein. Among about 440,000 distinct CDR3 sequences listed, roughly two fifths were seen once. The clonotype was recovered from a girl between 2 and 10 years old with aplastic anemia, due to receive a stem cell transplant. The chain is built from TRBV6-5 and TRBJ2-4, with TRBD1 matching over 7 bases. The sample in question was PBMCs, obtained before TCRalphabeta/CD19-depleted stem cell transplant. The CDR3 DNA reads TGTGCCAGCAGTTACTCCCTACAGGGGACCATTCAGTACTTC. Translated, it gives CASSYSLQGTIQYF.